The source of this T cell receptor (beta chain) is a study of CD8 T cells in ankylosing spondylitis. Study findings and constraints: Disease-linked clones bore a CD8+ phenotype and were relatively rare in peripheral blood. Among TCR beta sequences, a motif of fewer than 10 highly homologous variants appeared characteristic of ankylosing spondylitis blood. Clones linked to disease were reported to show significant enrichment in matched ankylosing spondylitis synovial fluid.

This clonotype was counted at least ten times. As yet, its antigen is unknown. The germline CDR1 and CDR2 sequences are SQVTM and ANQGSEA. Between the trimmed V and J ends, which lost 8 bases and 5 bases, there was a span of 13 bases. This CDR3 spans 11 amino acids. Libraries for TCR beta were made by quantitative 5'-RACE with molecular barcodes. TCRdb processed the 5' RACE reads anew with MiXCR; each CDR3 protein has one entry. The data hold around 130,000 distinct CDR3 sequences, with 9.3% observed a single time. The origin of this receptor is a male donor with ankylosing spondylitis or in good health (not recorded which). This chain joins TRBV29-1 and TRBJ2-7, with unresolved D. The specimen sequenced was blood, either unsorted or a sorted T cell fraction (not recorded which). This chain's CDR3 is CSPDRAHEQYF. The CDR3 bases are TGCAGCCCCGATCGGGCCCACGAGCAGTACTTC.